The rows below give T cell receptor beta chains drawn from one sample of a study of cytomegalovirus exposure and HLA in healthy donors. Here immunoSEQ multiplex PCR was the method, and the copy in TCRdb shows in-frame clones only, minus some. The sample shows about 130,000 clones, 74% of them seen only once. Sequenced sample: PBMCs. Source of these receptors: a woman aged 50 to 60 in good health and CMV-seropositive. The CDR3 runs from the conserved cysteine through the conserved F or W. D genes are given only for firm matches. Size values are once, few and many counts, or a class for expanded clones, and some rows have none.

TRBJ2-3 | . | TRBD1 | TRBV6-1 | TGTGCCAGCACCCAGGGAAGGGGGCAGGTAGATACGCAGTATTTT | CASTQGRGQVDTQYF
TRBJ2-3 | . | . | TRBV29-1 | TGCAGCGTAACGGTGGATACGCAGTATTTT | CSVTVDTQYF
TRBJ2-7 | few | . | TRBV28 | TGTGCCAGCAGTTTGGGGGGATACGAGCAGTACTTC | CASSLGGYEQYF
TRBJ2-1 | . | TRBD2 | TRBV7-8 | TGTGCCAGCAGCTGGCAAACTAGCGGGGGCGCCTACAATGAGCAGTTCTTC | CASSWQTSGGAYNEQFF
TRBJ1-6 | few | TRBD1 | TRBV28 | TGTGCCAGCAGTCCACACAGGGGTGGTGGGGATTCACCCCTCCACTTT | CASSPHRGGGDSPLHF
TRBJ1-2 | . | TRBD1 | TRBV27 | TGTGCCAGCACCACCTTCGGGACAGCCTATGGCTACACCTTC | CASTTFGTAYGYTF
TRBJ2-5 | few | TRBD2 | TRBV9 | TGTGCCAGCAGCGTAGGGACTAGCGGACAAGAGACCCAGTACTTC | CASSVGTSGQETQYF
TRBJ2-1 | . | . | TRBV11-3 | TGTGCCAGCAGCTTGTCCCCGAGCTCCTACAATGAGCAGTTCTTC | CASSLSPSSYNEQFF
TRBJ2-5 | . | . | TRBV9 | TGTGCCAGCAGCGTATCGGGTGAGACCCAGTACTTC | CASSVSGETQYF
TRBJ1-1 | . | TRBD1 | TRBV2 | TGTGCCAGCGCGGGGGGAGGGGGCTGGACTGAAGCTTTCTTT | CASAGGGGWTEAFF
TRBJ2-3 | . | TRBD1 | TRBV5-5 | TGTGCCAGCAGCCGACAGGGCCGGAGCACAGATACGCAGTATTTT | CASSRQGRSTDTQYF
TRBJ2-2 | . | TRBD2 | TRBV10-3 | TGTGCCATCAGTGGTAGCGGGTATACCGGGGAGCTGTTTTTT | CAISGSGYTGELFF
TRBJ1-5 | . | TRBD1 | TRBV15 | TGTGCCACCAGCAGCGGGACAGGGGTGAGGCTTAGCAATCAGCCCCAGCATTTT | CATSSGTGVRLSNQPQHF
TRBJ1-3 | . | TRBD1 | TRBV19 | TGTGCCAGTTCTGACAGGGTAAAATTGAGTGGCACCATATATTTT | CASSDRVKLSGTIYF
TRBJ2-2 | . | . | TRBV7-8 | TGTGCCAGCAGCTTAGCAGGGGAAGTCGGGGAGCTGTTTTTT | CASSLAGEVGELFF
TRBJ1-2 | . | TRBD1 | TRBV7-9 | TGTGCCAGCAGCACCGGACAGGGGTCAAGTGGCTACACCTTC | CASSTGQGSSGYTF
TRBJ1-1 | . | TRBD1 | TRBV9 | TGTGCCAGCAGCGTAGTTGGACAGGGGCCTCCTTACGACACTGAAGCTTTCTTT | CASSVVGQGPPYDTEAFF
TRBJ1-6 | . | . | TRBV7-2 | TGTGCCAGCAGCTTGGGAGTCTCCTATAATTCACCCCTCCACTTT | CASSLGVSYNSPLHF
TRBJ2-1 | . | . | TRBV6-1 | TGTGCCAGCCGGGATTACAATGAGCAGTTCTTC | CASRDYNEQFF
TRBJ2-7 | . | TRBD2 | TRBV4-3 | TGCGCCAGCAGCCAAGATCTTCGCGGGGGGGAGCAGTACTTC | CASSQDLRGGEQYF
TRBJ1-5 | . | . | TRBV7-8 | TGTGCCAGCAGCCCTAAGGAGGGTAATCAGCCCCAGCATTTT | CASSPKEGNQPQHF
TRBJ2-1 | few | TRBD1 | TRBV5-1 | TGCGCCAGCAGCCCTGGACAGGGGGCGTACAATGAGCAGTTCTTC | CASSPGQGAYNEQFF
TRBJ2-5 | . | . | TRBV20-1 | TGCAGTGGCGGGGCTGGGGAGACCCAGTACTTC | CSGGAGETQYF
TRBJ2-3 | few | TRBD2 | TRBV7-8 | TGTGCCAGCGTTGGGGGACTAGGCACAGATACGCAGTATTTT | CASVGGLGTDTQYF